This TCR beta chain was observed in a study of a mutant IDH1 vaccine in newly diagnosed glioma. Across the whole study: Beforehand, treatment had been radiotherapy, temozolomide, or both; the majority received both.

Study observations and caveats: Pseudoprogression apparently lacked any relation to changes in top peripheral T cell clonotypes.

V lost 6 bases and J lost 8; bases outside the gene matches: 11. CDR1 and CDR2 (germline): MNHEY, SMNVEV (reference sequence). CDR3 length: 15 amino acids. Sample time point: baseline, week 1 (first vaccination visit). This sample's treatment: pre-vaccination baseline after standard-of-care therapy. Produced via immunoSEQ multiplex PCR; TCRdb's table is partial and in-frame only. Of 50,000 to 65,000 clones listed, more than 80% are singletons. As concerns this clone: What it binds is not known.

The origin of this receptor is a man in his late teens or twenties with glioma. The chain links TRBV27 to TRBJ1-4; 8 bases line up with TRBD1. Sample: PBMCs, taken from a glioma patient treated with radiotherapy, temozolomide or both. The CDR3 reads CASSTTQGAREKLFF. The CDR3 DNA is TGTGCCAGCAGCACTACCCAGGGGGCGAGAGAAAAACTGTTTTTT.